Below are 16 T cell receptor beta chains sequenced from a single sample in a study of T cells in Graves' hyperthyroidism and ophthalmopathy. Amplification of TCR beta CDR3 regions was performed using RNA transcripts as template. TCR CDR3 regions were first amplified by RT-PCR with HTBI primers. Using its own MiXCR run on the multiplex PCR reads, TCRdb lists one record per CDR3 protein. The sample carries around 610,000 distinct CDR3 sequences, roughly 14% recorded once. Sequencing input: blood. These receptors were taken from a woman aged 40 to 50 with Graves' ophthalmopathy.

This clonotype was recorded at least ten times. The chain recombines TRBV14 with TRBJ2-7; 7 bases are a match to TRBD1. The V segment lost 7 bases and the J segment 4 bases; nucleotides outside the gene matches: 7. The CDR3 covers 13 residues. CDR1 and CDR2 from the germline V gene are SGHDN and FVKESK. CDR3 sequence (DNA): TGTGCCAGCACAAGTAGGGGGCGATACGAGCAGTACTTC. This gives the protein CASTSRGRYEQYF.

The table lists this clonotype with many counts. The gene calls are TRBV5-5 and TRBJ2-2, with 7 bases aligning to TRBD2. Germline values: CDR1 SGHKS, CDR2 YYEKEE (reference sequence). J was trimmed by 1 base and V by 0 bases; bases with no gene match: 3. The CDR3 is 16 residues long. The CDR3, as DNA: TGTGCCAGCAGCTTGGATCGGGAGGTGAACACCGGGGAGCTGTTTTTT. This translates into CASSLDREVNTGELFF.

There are many counts of this clonotype. The chain uses TRBV28 and TRBJ2-7; maybe TRBD1 (6 bases). Germline CDR1 and CDR2: MDHEN and SYDVKM. The CDR3 consists of 15 residues. V shed 0 bases and J shed 2 bases, with 11 bases lying between them. The CDR3 DNA sequence: TGTGCCAGCAGTTTATGGCAGGGGAGTCCCTACGAGCAGTACTTC. Protein: CASSLWQGSPYEQYF.

Regarding this clonotype: This may arise from a read error, as a much more abundant clone is one base away. V gene TRBV2 combines with J gene TRBJ2-7; D may be TRBD2 (6 bases). The V and J ends lost 5 bases and 7 bases respectively, with 18 bases between them. The germline gives CDR1 SNHLY, CDR2 FYNNEI. CDR3 length: 14 amino acids. The CDR3 loop is CASSITRGAGEQYF. The CDR3 nucleotides read TGTGCCAGCAGTATAACGCGAGGGGCGGGGGAGCAGTACTTC.

This clonotype has just a few counts. The chain couples TRBV28 to TRBJ1-6, with D maybe TRBD1 (6 bases). The V end lost 2 bases, the J end lost 7 bases, and 21 bases lay between the germline ends. The CDR3 is made up of 18 amino acids. Per germline, CDR1 MDHEN and CDR2 SYDVKM. CDR3: CASSLALSRGSKNSPLHF. The CDR3 DNA is TGTGCCAGCAGTTTAGCACTTTCCAGGGGATCTAAGAATTCACCCCTCCACTTT.

This clonotype was counted between two and nine times. V usage is TRBV4-3 and J usage is TRBJ2-2; D perhaps matches TRBD1 (6 bases). The CDR3 totals 16 residues. CDR1 and CDR2 from the germline V gene are LGHNA and YSLEER. Trimming shortened V by 3 bases and J by 0 bases, and 11 bases separated the two germline ends. The DNA for the CDR3 is TGCGCCAGCAGCCACGGTGGGGGCCCGAACACCGGGGAGCTGTTTTTT. Its translation: CASSHGGGPNTGELFF.

The J gene is TRBJ2-7, the V gene TRBV12-3 or TRBV12-4, with TRBD1 as a possible D gene (5 bases). The CDR3 totals 14 residues. V dropped 5 bases and J dropped 3 bases, with 14 bases sitting between them. CDR3 residues: CASSHGQGVYEQYF. CDR3 DNA sequence: TGTGCCAGCAGTCACGGGCAGGGTGTCTACGAGCAGTACTTC.

The chain is built from TRBV19 and TRBJ1-1, with TRBD1 as a possible D gene (5 bases). This CDR3 contains 11 residues. Germline CDR1 and CDR2: LNHDA and SQIVND (reference sequence). V was trimmed by 10 bases and J by 5 bases, leaving 11 bases between them. The CDR3 region has the DNA TGTGCCATTGAGAGGGGAACTGAAGCTTTCTTT. It translates to CAIERGTEAFF.

This clonotype was seen at least ten times. This chain joins TRBV6-5 and TRBJ2-7; D not resolved. Germline lookup yields CDR1 MNHEY and CDR2 SVGAGI. Trimming took off 2 bases at V and 2 bases at J, with 10 bases between the two ends. The CDR3 spans 14 residues. The CDR3: CASSYADPPYEQYF. DNA of the CDR3: TGTGCCAGCAGTTACGCCGACCCACCCTACGAGCAGTACTTC.

This clonotype was seen repeatedly, ten times or more. V is TRBV29-1 and J is TRBJ2-5; 10 bases align to TRBD1. The germline V gene has CDR1 SQVTM and CDR2 ANQGSEA. The V and J ends lost 4 bases and 5 bases, in that order; junction bases with no gene match: 7. The CDR3 spans 14 residues. CDR3 sequence (DNA): TGCAGCGTTGTGGGGGACAGGGGTTCGGAGACCCAGTACTTC. Its protein product is CSVVGDRGSETQYF.

Many counts were recorded for this clonotype. Germline and junction disagree at one end, which may indicate a read error. The rearrangement links TRBV7-7 to TRBJ2-5; D is perhaps TRBD1 (6 bases). From germline, CDR1 is SSHAT and CDR2 FNYEAQ (reference sequence). This CDR3 contains 14 residues. CDR3 residues: CASSLQGGSDTQYF. The CDR3 DNA is TGTGCTAGCAGCTTGCAAGGGGGTTCTGACACCCAGTACTTC.

This chain connects TRBV19 to TRBJ1-1; no firm D call. The V gene's germline CDR1 is LNHDA and CDR2 SQIVND (reference sequence). The V gene lost 3 bases and the J gene lost 0 bases, with 11 bases spanning the gap. The CDR3 extends over 15 amino acids. CDR3 in DNA: TGTGCCAGTAGTATTTCGGACGGAATGAACACTGAAGCTTTCTTT. Its protein is CASSISDGMNTEAFF.

This clonotype was seen ten or more times. This sequence joins TRBV12-3 or TRBV12-4 and TRBJ2-7; D could derive from TRBD1 or TRBD2 (5 bases each). V gave up 7 bases and J gave up 2 bases, with 15 bases separating them. This CDR3 contains 14 residues. CDR3 in DNA: TGTGCCAGCACCCGGGACGGGAAAACCTACGAGCAGTACTTC. Its protein is CASTRDGKTYEQYF.

This clonotype was recorded many times. The rearrangement links TRBV10-3 to TRBJ1-1; 7 bases align to TRBD1. The CDR3 totals 14 residues. J lost 1 base, V lost 6 bases, and 5 bases had no gene match. Germline CDR1 and CDR2: ENHRY and SYGVKD. The CDR3 region has the DNA TGTGCCATCAGACCCGGGACAGAGAACACTGAAGCTTTCTTT. Its translation is CAIRPGTENTEAFF.

This clonotype was seen more than once but under ten times. The CDR3 DNA reads as TGCGCCAGCAGCGGAACGGGTCAGGAGCTGTTTTTT. Translated, it gives CASSGTGQELFF. This rearrangement joins TRBV5-1 to TRBJ2-2, with D unresolved. Germline loops: CDR1 SGHRS, CDR2 YFSETQ. The CDR3 extends over 12 amino acids. Trimming removed 4 bases from V and 10 bases from J, with 11 bases in between.

Comment on this clonotype: One junction end disagrees with the germline gene, perhaps due to a read error. The rearrangement links TRBV5-1 to TRBJ2-7; D gene ambiguous. There are 14 residues in the CDR3. Germline V gene lookup returns CDR1 SGHRS and CDR2 YFSETQ. The CDR3 coding sequence is TGCGCCAGCAGCCCCGGTACGGTCCCCTACGGGCAGTACTTC. It codes for CASSPGTVPYGQYF.